This T cell receptor (beta chain) stems from a study of shared clonotypes between healthy human individuals. J lost 3 bases, V lost 4 bases, and 10 bases had no gene match. The CDR3 runs to 16 residues. CDR1 and CDR2 from the germline V gene are SGHDT and YYEEEE. Sequenced by immunoSEQ multiplex PCR; TCRdb stores in-frame clones only, minus some. The sample yields under 850,000 clones, 80% to 95% seen once. CD45RO-negative, CCR7-selected cells formed the naive CD8 fraction, which excluded terminally differentiated effector memory CD45RA+ cells. This receptor was taken from a man aged 25 to 45 in good health. The rearrangement joins TRBV5-6 to TRBJ2-7, with 10 bases lining up with TRBD2. The specimen sequenced was naive CD8+ T cells sorted from blood. The CDR3 DNA is TGTGCCAGCAGCCCACCCGGGACTAGCGTCAACTACGAGCAGTACTTC. Its protein product is CASSPPGTSVNYEQYF.